This T cell receptor beta chain was profiled in a study of cytomegalovirus exposure and HLA in healthy donors. Of note for this clone: The antigen is undetermined.

Both 60 Vbeta primers and 13 Jbeta primers went into the PCR. Produced via immunoSEQ multiplex PCR; TCRdb's table is partial and in-frame only. The table lists about 120,000 clones, approximately 80% of them singletons. Notes on the study in general: TCR association rates varied by HLA locus in a later analysis, with DRB1 highest and HLA-C lowest. V segments that were indistinguishable, TRBV6-2 and TRBV6-3 among them, were omitted from analysis. Relative to equally common others, HLA-associated TCR beta chains showed greater clonal expansion in a later analysis.

The CDR3 covers 14 residues. In germline, CDR1 is MNHNY, CDR2 SVGAGI (reference sequence). V shed 2 bases and J shed 1 base, with 8 bases lying between them. This clonotype originated in a man aged 40-55 years in good health and CMV-seronegative. The specimen was PBMCs. The gene calls are TRBV6-6 and TRBJ1-1; weak D call: TRBD1 (5 bases). CDR3 nucleotides: TGTGCCAGCAGTTACATGGGGGGGAACACTGAAGCTTTCTTT. This sequence encodes CASSYMGGNTEAFF.